The sequence of this T cell receptor (beta chain) was determined in a study of T cell repertoires in cytomegalovirus infection. Study in general: Public signatures in TCR beta pointed to CMV infection and matching HLA type.

The CDR3 consists of 16 residues. V was shortened by 1 base and J by 0 bases, with 12 bases between the two germline ends. Per germline, CDR1 LNHDA and CDR2 SQIVND (reference sequence). This clonotype was counted ten times or more. Its antigen remains unknown. Overall study results and limits: Frequencies of public TCR beta families were cumulated, and this identified carriers of CMV plus the relevant HLA. Dominating the ex vivo response were TCR beta clonotypes that were CMV-specific and HLA-C-restricted.

From the reads, TCRdb called clonotypes with MiXCR, one entry per CDR3 protein. The sample yields about 140,000 distinct CDR3 sequences, 5.5% to 8% seen once. Input material: PBMCs. V is TRBV19 and J is TRBJ1-1; no firm D call. This clonotype was sampled from a human donor in good health (CMV status not recorded). Some clones in this sample may be carry-over from other donors' samples. For the CDR3, the DNA is TGTGCCAGTAGTATAGTATTTCACACCTTGAACACTGAAGCTTTCTTT. This gives the protein CASSIVFHTLNTEAFF.